A selection of T cell receptor beta chains follows, all from one sample in a study of T cell responses to AZD1222 COVID-19 vaccine. The assay was immunoSEQ multiplex PCR, and TCRdb's table has in-frame clones only and misses some. The sample lists over 150,000 clones, more than 75% seen once, with 4% to 5.5% in the top ten. The input for sequencing was peripheral blood, taken 28 days after the second AZD1222 dose. The receptors shown here come from an adult who received the AZD1222 COVID-19 vaccine. The CDR3 runs from the conserved cysteine through the conserved F or W. A D gene is named only where the DNA matches it firmly. Some rows mark clone size as missing; the rest say once, few, many or name a class of expanded clone.

D	V	size	length	J	CDR3	DNA
.	TRBV5-1	.	13	TRBJ1-1	CASSDQGNTEAFF	TGCGCCAGCAGCGATCAGGGAAACACTGAAGCTTTCTTT
TRBD1	TRBV3-1/TRBV3-2	.	15	TRBJ1-2	CASSQIGGVNYGYTF	TGTGCCAGCAGCCAGATAGGGGGCGTTAACTATGGCTACACCTTC
.	TRBV5-8	few	14	TRBJ1-4	CASSHGAYNEKLFF	TGTGCCAGCAGCCACGGGGCGTATAATGAAAAACTGTTTTTT
.	TRBV5-8	.	15	TRBJ1-1	CASSLRLLGSTEAFF	TGTGCCAGCAGCTTGCGCCTTTTAGGGAGCACTGAAGCTTTCTTT
.	TRBV12-3/TRBV12-4	.	12	TRBJ1-2	CATTGLTYGYTF	TGTGCCACCACGGGACTGACATATGGCTACACCTTC
.	TRBV6-2/TRBV6-3	.	15	TRBJ1-2	CASSYSITGVRGYTF	TGTGCCAGCAGTTACTCGATCACCGGGGTCCGGGGCTACACCTTC
.	TRBV6-4	.	21	TRBJ1-5	CASSDSRVPGRTLYSNQPQHF	TGTGCCAGCAGTGACTCTCGGGTACCGGGGAGAACCCTATATAGCAATCAGCCCCAGCATTTT
.	TRBV5-6	.	13	TRBJ1-4	CASSLDPVGKLFF	TGTGCCAGCAGCTTGGACCCTGTAGGAAAACTGTTTTTT
TRBD1	TRBV7-2	few	15	TRBJ1-1	CASSSNQGAGTEAFF	TGTGCCAGCAGCTCCAACCAGGGGGCGGGAACTGAAGCTTTCTTT
.	TRBV6-5	.	15	TRBJ2-2	CASSPLDGYTGELFF	TGTGCCAGCAGTCCTCTTGACGGATACACCGGGGAGCTGTTTTTT
.	TRBV27	.	13	TRBJ2-7	CASSSAGGYEQYF	TGTGCCAGCAGTTCGGCCGGGGGCTACGAGCAGTACTTC
.	TRBV3-1/TRBV3-2	.	14	TRBJ2-1	CASSQDPRAGRGFF	TGTGCCAGCAGCCAAGATCCTAGGGCAGGGCGTGGGTTCTTC